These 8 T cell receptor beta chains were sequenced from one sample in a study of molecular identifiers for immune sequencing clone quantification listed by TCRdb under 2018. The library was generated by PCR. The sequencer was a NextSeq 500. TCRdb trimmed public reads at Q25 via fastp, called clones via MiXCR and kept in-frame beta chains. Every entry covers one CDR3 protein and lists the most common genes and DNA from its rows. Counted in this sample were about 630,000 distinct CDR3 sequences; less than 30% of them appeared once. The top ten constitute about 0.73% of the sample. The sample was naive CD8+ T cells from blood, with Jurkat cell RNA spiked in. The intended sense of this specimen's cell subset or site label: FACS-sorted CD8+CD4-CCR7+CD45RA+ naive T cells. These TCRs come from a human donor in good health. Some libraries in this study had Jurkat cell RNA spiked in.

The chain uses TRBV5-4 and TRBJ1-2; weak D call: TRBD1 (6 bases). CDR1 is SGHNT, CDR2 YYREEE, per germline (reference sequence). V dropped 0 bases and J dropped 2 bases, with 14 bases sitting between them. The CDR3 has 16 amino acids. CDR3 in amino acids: CASSLVGQDANYGYTF. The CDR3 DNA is TGTGCCAGCAGCTTGGTGGGACAAGACGCGAACTATGGCTACACCTTC.

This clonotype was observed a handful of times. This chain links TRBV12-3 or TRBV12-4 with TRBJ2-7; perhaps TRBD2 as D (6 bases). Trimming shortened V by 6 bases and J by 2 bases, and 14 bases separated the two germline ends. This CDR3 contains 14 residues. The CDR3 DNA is TGTGCCAGCAGCAAGGGACTCCATCCCTACGAGCAGTACTTC. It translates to CASSKGLHPYEQYF.

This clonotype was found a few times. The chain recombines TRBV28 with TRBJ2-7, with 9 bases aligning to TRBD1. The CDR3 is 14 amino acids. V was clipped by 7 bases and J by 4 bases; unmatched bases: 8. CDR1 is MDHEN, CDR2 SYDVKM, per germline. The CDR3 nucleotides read TGTGCCAGCACCATAACACAGGGGGCGTACGAGCAGTACTTC. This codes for CASTITQGAYEQYF.

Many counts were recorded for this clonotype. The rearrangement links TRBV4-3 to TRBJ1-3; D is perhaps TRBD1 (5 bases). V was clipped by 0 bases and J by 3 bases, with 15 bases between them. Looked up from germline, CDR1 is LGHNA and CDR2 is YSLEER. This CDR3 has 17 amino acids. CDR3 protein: CASSQEGVVRDGNTIYF. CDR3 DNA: TGCGCCAGCAGCCAAGAAGGTGTTGTCAGGGATGGAAACACCATATATTTT.

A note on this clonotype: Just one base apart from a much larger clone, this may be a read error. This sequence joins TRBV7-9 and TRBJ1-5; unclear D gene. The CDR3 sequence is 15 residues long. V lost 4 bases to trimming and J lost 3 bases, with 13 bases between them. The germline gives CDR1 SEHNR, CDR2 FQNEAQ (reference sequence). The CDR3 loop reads CASSSTSDVNQPQHF. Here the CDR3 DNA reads TGTGCCAGCAGCTCGACCTCCGACGTCAATCAGCCCCAGCATTTT.

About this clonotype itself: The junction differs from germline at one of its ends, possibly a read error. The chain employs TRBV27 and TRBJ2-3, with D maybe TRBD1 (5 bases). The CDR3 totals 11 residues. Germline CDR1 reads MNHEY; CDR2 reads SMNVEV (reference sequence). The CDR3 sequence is CDSDHRDTQYF. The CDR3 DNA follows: TGTGACAGCGATCACAGGGATACGCAGTATTTT.

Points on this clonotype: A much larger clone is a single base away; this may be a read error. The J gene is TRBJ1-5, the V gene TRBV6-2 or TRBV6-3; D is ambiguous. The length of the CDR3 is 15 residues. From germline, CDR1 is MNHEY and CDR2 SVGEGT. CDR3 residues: CASGYNAGSNQPQHF. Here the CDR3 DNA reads TGTGCCAGCGGTTACAACGCGGGAAGCAATCAGCCCCAGCATTTT.

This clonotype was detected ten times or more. CDR3 region: CSVKGQGAEQFF. The CDR3 coding sequence is TGCAGCGTGAAAGGGCAGGGAGCGGAGCAGTTCTTC. This rearrangement joins TRBV29-1 to TRBJ2-1; D tentatively reads TRBD1 or TRBD2 (5 bases each). V shed 6 bases and J shed 10 bases, with 16 bases lying between them. The CDR3 length is 12 residues. Germline V gene data show CDR1 as SQVTM and CDR2 as ANQGSEA.